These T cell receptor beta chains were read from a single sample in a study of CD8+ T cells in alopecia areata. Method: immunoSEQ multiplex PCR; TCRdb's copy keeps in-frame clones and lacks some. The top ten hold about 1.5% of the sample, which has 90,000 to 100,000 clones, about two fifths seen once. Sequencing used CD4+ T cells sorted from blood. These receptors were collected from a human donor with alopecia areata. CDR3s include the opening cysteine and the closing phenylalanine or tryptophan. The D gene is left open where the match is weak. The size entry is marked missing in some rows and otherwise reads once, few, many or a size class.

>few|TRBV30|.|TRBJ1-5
CAWSVQDHQPQHF
TGTGCCTGGAGTGTACAGGATCATCAGCCCCAGCATTTT
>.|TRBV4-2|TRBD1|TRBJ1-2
CASSSDRANYGYTF
TGTGCCAGCAGCTCAGACAGGGCTAACTATGGCTACACCTTC
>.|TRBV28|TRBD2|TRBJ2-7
CASSRLAVYEQYF
TGTGCCAGCAGCCGGCTAGCGGTCTACGAGCAGTACTTC
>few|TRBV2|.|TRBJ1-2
CASSERLGLVRYGYTF
TGTGCCAGCAGTGAACGTCTGGGACTGGTTCGGTATGGCTACACCTTC
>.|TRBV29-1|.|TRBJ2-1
CSSRRDLSYNEQFF
TGCAGCTCACGACGGGACCTCTCCTACAATGAGCAGTTCTTC
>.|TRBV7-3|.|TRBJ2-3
CASSFLPLSTDTQYF
TGTGCCAGCAGCTTCCTCCCCCTTAGCACAGATACGCAGTATTTT
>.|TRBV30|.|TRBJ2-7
CAWSVRLLSGIEQYF
TGTGCCTGGAGTGTACGGCTCCTCTCGGGCATCGAGCAGTACTTC
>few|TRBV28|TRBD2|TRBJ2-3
CASTGGGAGLNTDTQYF
TGTGCCAGCACGGGCGGGGGGGCCGGTCTTAACACAGATACGCAGTATTTT
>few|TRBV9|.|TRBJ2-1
CASSVGDNEQFF
TGTGCCAGCAGCGTAGGTGACAATGAGCAGTTCTTC
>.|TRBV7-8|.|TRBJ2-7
CASSHRTGYYEQYF
TGTGCCAGCAGCCACAGGACTGGATACTACGAGCAGTACTTC
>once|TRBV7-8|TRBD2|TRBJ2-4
CASSRGGAVGLAGAQNIQYF
TGTGCCAGCAGCCGAGGTGGGGCGGTCGGACTAGCGGGAGCCCAAAACATTCAGTACTTC
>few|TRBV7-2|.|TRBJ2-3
CASSQRRLGATDTQYF
TGTGCCAGCAGCCAGCGGAGACTAGGGGCAACAGATACGCAGTATTTT
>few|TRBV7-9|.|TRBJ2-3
CASSYATDTQYF
TGTGCCAGCAGCTACGCGACAGATACGCAGTATTTT
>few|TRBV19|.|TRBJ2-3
CASSLSQTGTDTQYF
TGTGCCAGTAGTCTGTCCCAGACCGGCACAGATACGCAGTATTTT
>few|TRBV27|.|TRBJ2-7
CASSPRGFYEQYF
TGTGCCAGCAGTCCTCGAGGGTTCTACGAGCAGTACTTC
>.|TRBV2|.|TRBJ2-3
CAIGLSTDTQYF
TGTGCCATCGGGCTGTCCACAGATACGCAGTATTTT
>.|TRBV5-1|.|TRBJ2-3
CASSGTGATDTQYF
TGCGCCAGCAGCGGGACGGGAGCCACAGATACGCAGTATTTT
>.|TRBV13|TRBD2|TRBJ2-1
CASSLWPSGRNEQFF
TGTGCCAGCAGCTTATGGCCTAGCGGGAGGAATGAGCAGTTCTTC
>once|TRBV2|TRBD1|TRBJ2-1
CASSRDRASYNEQFF
TGTGCCAGCAGCCGGGACAGGGCATCCTACAATGAGCAGTTCTTC
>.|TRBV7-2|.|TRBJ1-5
CASSLAGHYQPQHF
TGTGCCAGCAGCTTAGCGGGACATTATCAGCCCCAGCATTTT
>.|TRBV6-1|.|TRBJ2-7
CASSDRKVGSYEQYF
TGTGCCAGCAGTGATAGGAAGGTTGGGTCCTACGAGCAGTACTTC
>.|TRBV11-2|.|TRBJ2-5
CASSPGETQYF
TGTGCCAGCAGCCCGGGAGAGACCCAGTACTTC
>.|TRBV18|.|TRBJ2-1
CASSPWQGPYNEQFF
TGTGCCAGCTCACCATGGCAGGGGCCCTACAATGAGCAGTTCTTC
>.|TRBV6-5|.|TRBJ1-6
CASSGSSYNSPLHF
TGTGCCAGCAGTGGAAGCTCCTATAATTCACCCCTCCACTTT
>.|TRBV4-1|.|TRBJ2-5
CASSQVGERGRQETQYF
TGCGCCAGCAGCCAAGTGGGAGAAAGGGGGAGGCAAGAGACCCAGTACTTC
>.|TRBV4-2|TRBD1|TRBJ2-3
CASSHGQGTDTQYF
TGTGCCAGCAGCCATGGACAGGGAACAGATACGCAGTATTTT
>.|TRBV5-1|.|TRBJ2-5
CASSFGIEETQYF
TGCGCCAGCAGCTTCGGGATTGAAGAGACCCAGTACTTC
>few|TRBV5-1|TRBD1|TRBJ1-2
CASSWTGDDGYTF
TGCGCCAGCAGCTGGACAGGGGACGATGGCTACACCTTC
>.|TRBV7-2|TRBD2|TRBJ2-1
CASSPRTSGYNEQFF
TGTGCCAGCAGCCCGAGGACTAGCGGGTACAATGAGCAGTTCTTC
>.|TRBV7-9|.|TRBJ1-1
CASSLDLVGGRNTEAFF
TGTGCCAGCAGCTTAGATCTCGTTGGGGGGCGGAACACTGAAGCTTTCTTT
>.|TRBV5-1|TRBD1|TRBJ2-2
CASSFGTVNTGELFF
TGCGCCAGCAGCTTTGGGACAGTGAACACCGGGGAGCTGTTTTTT
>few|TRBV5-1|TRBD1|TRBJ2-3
CASSSFRDRDTDTQYF
TGCGCCAGCAGCTCATTCCGGGACAGGGACACAGATACGCAGTATTTT
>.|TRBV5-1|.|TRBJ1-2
CASSSWTADYGYTF
TGCGCCAGCAGCTCTTGGACAGCCGACTATGGCTACACCTTC
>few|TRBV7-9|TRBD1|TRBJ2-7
CASSLRGTGGNEQYF
TGTGCCAGCAGCTTACGTGGGACAGGGGGCAACGAGCAGTACTTC
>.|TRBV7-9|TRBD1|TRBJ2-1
CASSQGQEQFF
TGTGCCAGCAGCCAGGGACAGGAGCAGTTCTTC
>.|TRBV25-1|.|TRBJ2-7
CASSEYRRYSYEQYF
TGTGCCAGCAGTGAATACCGGCGGTACTCCTACGAGCAGTACTTC
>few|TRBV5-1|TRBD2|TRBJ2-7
CASSLVGGSYSEQYF
TGCGCCAGCAGCTTGGTGGGCGGGAGCTACTCGGAGCAGTACTTC
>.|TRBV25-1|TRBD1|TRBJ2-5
CASSEGGQGQETQYF
TGTGCCAGCAGTGAAGGGGGACAGGGTCAGGAGACCCAGTACTTC
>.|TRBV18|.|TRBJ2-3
CASSPRGTDTQYF
TGTGCCAGCTCACCAAGGGGAACAGATACGCAGTATTTT
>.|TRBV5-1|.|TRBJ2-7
CASSSRDIGHEQYF
TGCGCCAGCAGCTCCCGGGACATAGGGCACGAGCAGTACTTC
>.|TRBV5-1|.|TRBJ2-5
CASSLGRGPQETQYF
TGCGCCAGCAGCTTGGGGCGGGGCCCTCAAGAGACCCAGTACTTC
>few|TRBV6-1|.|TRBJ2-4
CASSDHRKNIQYF
TGTGCCAGCAGTGATCACAGAAAAAACATTCAGTACTTC